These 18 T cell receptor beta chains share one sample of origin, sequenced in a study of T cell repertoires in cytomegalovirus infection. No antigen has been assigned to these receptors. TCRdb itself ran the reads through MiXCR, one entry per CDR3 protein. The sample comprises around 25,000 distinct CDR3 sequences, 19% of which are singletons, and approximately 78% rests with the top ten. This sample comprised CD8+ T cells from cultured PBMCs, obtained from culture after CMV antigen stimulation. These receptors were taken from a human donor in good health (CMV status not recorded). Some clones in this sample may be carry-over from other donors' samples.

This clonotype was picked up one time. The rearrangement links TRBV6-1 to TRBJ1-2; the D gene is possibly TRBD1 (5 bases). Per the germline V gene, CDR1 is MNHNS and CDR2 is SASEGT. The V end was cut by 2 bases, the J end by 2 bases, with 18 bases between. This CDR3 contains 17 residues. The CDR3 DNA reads TGTGCCAGCAGTGAACTCTGGGGCCAAAACCAGAACTATGGCTACACCTTC. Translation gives CASSELWGQNQNYGYTF.

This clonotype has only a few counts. The DNA of the CDR3 is TGTGCCAGCAGTTACGAACGGACAGGCAATCCCTACGAGCAGTACTTC. Its translation is CASSYERTGNPYEQYF. The rearrangement uses TRBV6-2 or TRBV6-3 and TRBJ2-7; 7 bases agree with TRBD1. With 2 bases clipped from V and 2 bases from J, the junction kept 9 bases outside the gene matches. CDR3 size: 16 residues. CDR1 and CDR2 (germline): MNHEY, SVGEGT.

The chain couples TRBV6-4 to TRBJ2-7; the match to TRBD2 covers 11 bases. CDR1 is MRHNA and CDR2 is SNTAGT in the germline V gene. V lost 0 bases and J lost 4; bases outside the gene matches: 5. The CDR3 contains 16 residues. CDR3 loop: CASSDSKTSGKYEQYF. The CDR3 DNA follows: TGTGCCAGCAGTGACTCGAAGACTAGCGGGAAATACGAGCAGTACTTC.

CDR3 in DNA: TGTGCCAGCAGCTCAACAGCCTACACTGAAGCTTTCTTT. Its protein is CASSSTAYTEAFF. The chain combines TRBV7-3 with TRBJ1-1; D not resolved. Germline loops: CDR1 SGHTA, CDR2 FQGTGA. V dropped 4 bases and J dropped 3 bases, with 9 bases sitting between them. This CDR3 has 13 residues.

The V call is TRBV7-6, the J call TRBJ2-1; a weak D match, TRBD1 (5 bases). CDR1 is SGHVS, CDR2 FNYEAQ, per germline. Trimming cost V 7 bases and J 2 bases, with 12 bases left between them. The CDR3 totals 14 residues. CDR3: CASTSKGAYNEQFF. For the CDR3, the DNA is TGTGCCAGCACCTCTAAAGGGGCCTACAATGAGCAGTTCTTC.

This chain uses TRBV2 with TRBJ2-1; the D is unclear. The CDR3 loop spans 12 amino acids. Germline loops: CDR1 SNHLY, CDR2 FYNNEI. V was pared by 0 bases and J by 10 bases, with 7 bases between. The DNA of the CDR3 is TGTGCCAGCAGTGAAGCGCCGGGCGAGCAGTTCTTC. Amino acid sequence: CASSEAPGEQFF. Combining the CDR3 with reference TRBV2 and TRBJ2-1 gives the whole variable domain EPEVTQTPSHQVTQMGQEVILRCVPISNHLYFYWYRQILGQKVEFLVSFYNNEISEKSEIFDDQFSVERPDGSNFTLKIRSTKLEDSAMYFCASSEAPGEQFFGPGTRLTVL.

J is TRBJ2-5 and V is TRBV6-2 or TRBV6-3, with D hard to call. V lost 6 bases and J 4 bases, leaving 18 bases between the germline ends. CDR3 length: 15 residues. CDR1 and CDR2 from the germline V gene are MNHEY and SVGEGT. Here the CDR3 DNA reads TGTGCCAGCAGCTCCCAACGGAGCGCATTAGAGACCCAGTACTTC. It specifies CASSSQRSALETQYF.

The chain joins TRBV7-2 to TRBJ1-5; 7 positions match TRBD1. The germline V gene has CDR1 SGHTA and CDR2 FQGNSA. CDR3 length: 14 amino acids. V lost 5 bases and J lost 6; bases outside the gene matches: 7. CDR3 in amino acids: CASSPRAGGQPQHF. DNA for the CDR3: TGTGCCAGCAGCCCCCGGGCAGGGGGTCAGCCCCAGCATTTT.

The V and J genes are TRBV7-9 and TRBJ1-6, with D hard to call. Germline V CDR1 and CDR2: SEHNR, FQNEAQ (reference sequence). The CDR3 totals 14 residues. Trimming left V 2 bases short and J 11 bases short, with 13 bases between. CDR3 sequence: CASSLPLRGAPLHF. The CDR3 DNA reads TGTGCCAGCAGCTTACCTCTTCGCGGGGCACCCCTCCACTTT.

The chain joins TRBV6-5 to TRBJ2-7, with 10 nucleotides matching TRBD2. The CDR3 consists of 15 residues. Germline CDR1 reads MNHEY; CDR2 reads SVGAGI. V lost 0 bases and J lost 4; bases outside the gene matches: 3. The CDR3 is CASSYSDSGGYEQYF. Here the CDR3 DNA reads TGTGCCAGCAGTTACTCGGATAGCGGGGGGTACGAGCAGTACTTC.

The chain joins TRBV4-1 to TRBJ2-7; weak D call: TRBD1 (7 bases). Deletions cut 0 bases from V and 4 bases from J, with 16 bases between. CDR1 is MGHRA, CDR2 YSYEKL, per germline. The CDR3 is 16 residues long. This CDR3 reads CASSQEKWPGGYEQYF. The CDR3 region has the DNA TGCGCCAGCAGCCAAGAAAAGTGGCCAGGGGGGTACGAGCAGTACTTC.

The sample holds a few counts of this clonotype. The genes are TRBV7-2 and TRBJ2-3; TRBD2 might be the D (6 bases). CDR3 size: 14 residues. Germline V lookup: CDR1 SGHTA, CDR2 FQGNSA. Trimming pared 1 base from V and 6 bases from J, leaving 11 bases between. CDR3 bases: TGTGCCAGCAGCTTAGAGGGAGGCGGGGATACGCAGTATTTT. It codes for CASSLEGGGDTQYF.

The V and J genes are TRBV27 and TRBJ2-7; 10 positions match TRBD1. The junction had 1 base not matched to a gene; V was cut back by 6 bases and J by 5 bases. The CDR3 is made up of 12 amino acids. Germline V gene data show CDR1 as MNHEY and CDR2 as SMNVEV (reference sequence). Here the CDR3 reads CASRTGGHEQYF. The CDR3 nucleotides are TGTGCCAGCAGGACAGGGGGCCACGAGCAGTACTTC.

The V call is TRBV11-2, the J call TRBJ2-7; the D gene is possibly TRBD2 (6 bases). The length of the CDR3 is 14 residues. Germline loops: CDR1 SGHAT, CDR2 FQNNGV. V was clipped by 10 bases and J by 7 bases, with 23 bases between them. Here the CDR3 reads CATDDSRGLREQYF. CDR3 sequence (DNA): TGTGCCACAGACGACAGTCGGGGGTTGCGGGAGCAGTACTTC.

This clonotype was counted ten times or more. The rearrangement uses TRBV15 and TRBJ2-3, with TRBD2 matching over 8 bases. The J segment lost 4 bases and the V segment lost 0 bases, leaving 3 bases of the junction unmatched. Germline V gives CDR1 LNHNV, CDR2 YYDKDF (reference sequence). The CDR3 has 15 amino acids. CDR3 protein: CATSREAGDADTQYF. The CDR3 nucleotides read TGTGCCACCAGCAGAGAAGCGGGAGACGCAGATACGCAGTATTTT.

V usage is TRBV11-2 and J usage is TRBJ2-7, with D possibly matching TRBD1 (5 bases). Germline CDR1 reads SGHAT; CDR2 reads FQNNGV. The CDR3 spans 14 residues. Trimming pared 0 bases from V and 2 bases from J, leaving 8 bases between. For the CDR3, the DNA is TGTGCCAGCAGCTTAGATAGGACAACCTACGAGCAGTACTTC. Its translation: CASSLDRTTYEQYF.

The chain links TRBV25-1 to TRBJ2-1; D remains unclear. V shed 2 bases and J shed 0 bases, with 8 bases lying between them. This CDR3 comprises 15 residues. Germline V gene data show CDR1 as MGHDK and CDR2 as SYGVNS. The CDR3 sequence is CASSEPTDSYNEQFF. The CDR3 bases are TGTGCCAGCAGTGAACCGACGGACTCCTACAATGAGCAGTTCTTC.

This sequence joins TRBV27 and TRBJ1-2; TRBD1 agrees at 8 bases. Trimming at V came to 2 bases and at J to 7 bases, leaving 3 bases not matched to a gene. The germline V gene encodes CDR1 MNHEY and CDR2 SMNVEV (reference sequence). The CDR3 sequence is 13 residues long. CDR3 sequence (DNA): TGTGCCAGCAGTTTAGACAGGGGCCGTGGCTACACCTTC. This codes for CASSLDRGRGYTF.